This section outlines one T cell receptor beta chain sequence together with its context. No antigen is known for it. With a much larger clone just one base away, this may be a read error. Using a mixed TRB-A/B primer pool, multiplex touch-down PCR amplified rearranged TRB sequences covering the V, D and J segments. Illumina adapters and sample indices were attached to the amplicons through two consecutive PCR reactions run with Phusion HS II polymerase. After gel purification with the NucleoSpin Gel and PCR Clean-up kit, the amplicons were checked using Qubit and an Agilent 2100 Bioanalyzer. Sequencing of the libraries was done on an Illumina MiSeq with paired-end, single-indexed 600-cycle runs. Under the source paper's analysis protocol: MiXCR versions 2.12 and 3.0.5 were used to process the TRB sequences. Each unique CDR3 nucleotide sequence was treated as one clone, and only productive sequences with two or more reads were kept. The repertoire metrics were Shannon diversity, evenness, clonality (calculated as one minus evenness), and diversity profiles parameterized by alpha from 0 to 5. The IGoR algorithm was used to calculate generation probabilities of clones in the paired pre- and post-chemotherapy samples. The public reads were reprocessed in TCRdb via fastp at Q25 and MiXCR, keeping in-frame beta chains. All rows with the same CDR3 protein become a single entry with the most common DNA and genes. These V and J calls are TCRdb output, not the study's own analysis. For this sample there are roughly 2,100 distinct CDR3 sequences; 25% appear just once. The ten largest clones represent roughly 38% of the sample.

The germline V gene encodes CDR1 SGHNT and CDR2 YYREEE (reference sequence). Including the terminal cysteine and phenylalanine, the CDR3 comprises 14 residues. Just the 42-base CDR3 DNA is kept, in frame starting at base 1. Instead of sorted cells or RNA, genomic DNA extracted from peripheral blood served as the source for amplifying TCR beta rearrangements. The sample belongs to a study of T cell repertoires in aging, cancer and after chemotherapy (dated by TCRdb to about 2019). A note on the overall study: The donors fell into six age groups ranging from 30 or younger to 70 or older, and each group had at least three individuals. To look at immunoaging and at how T cells reconstitute after chemotherapy, the study profiled TCR beta repertoires in peripheral blood from both healthy donors and cancer patients. In the solid tumor group, the paired samples taken before and after chemotherapy came from brain tumor (glioblastoma) patients given temozolomide-based therapy. A cohort of more than 200 cancer patients (more than 90 with hematological and approximately 120 with solid cancers) was assembled, and approximately 99 healthy donors were included as a reference group. Around 10 million TCR reads were contained in the full dataset. What the study reported, not specific to this receptor: Compared with age-matched healthy donors, untreated patients with either hematological or solid cancers had significantly lower TCR diversity in the blood along with higher clonality. In both cancer cohorts, the median generation probability rose over the chemotherapy interval, which suggests that the repertoire was reconstituted through rebound thymic output. According to the authors, the repertoire data do not permit conclusions about immunological memory after chemotherapy. In healthy donors, the drop in TCR diversity with age came mainly from a loss of richness, whereas in cancer patients a loss of evenness also played a part.

The sequence links TRBV5-4 to TRBJ1-4, and possibly TRBD1, on 5 matching bases. The receptor comes from a human donor with a solid tumor. Sequencing input: blood. The CDR3 loop reads CASSRAGSNKKLFF. The DNA sequence is as follows: TGTGCCAGCAGCCGGGCAGGGAGTAATAAAAAACTGTTTTTT.